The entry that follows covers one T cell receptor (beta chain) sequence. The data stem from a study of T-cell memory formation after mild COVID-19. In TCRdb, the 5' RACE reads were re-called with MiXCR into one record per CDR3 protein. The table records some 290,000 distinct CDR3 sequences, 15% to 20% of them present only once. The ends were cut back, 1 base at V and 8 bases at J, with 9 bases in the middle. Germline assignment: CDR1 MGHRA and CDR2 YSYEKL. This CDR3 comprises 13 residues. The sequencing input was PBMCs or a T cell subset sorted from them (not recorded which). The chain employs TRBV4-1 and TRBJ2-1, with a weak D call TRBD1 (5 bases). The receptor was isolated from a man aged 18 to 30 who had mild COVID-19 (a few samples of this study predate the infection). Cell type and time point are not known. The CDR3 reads CASSQGRDYEQFF. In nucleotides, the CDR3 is TGCGCCAGCAGCCAAGGCAGGGATTATGAGCAGTTCTTC.